This T cell receptor (beta chain) was documented in a study of blood T cells in healthy people across ages (dated by TCRdb to between 2015 and 2017). Background for the entire study: In model experiments, roughly one uniquely barcoded TCR beta cDNA molecule per two T cells was captured by template switching. Donors were grouped into four age groups: young (average 16 years), middle-aged (less than 40), aged (around 62) and long-lived (just over 80). Using the same blood draw, the study looked at two additional independent replicas of 1 million unique cDNA reads for two donors, one aged 18 to 30 and the other aged 80 or older. The study measured age-related changes in TCR beta repertoire diversity using deep sequencing normalized with unique cDNA molecular identifiers. Donors of different ages were randomly distributed across sequencing lanes to avoid experimental bias. Broad study findings and their caveats: The percentage of naive T cells measured by flow cytometry correlated strongly with observed TCR beta diversity. Observed TCR beta diversity per million T cells fell roughly linearly with age, and a significant reduction was already apparent by age roughly 40. Since profiling was done on bulk unsorted PBMCs, naive and antigen-experienced compartments could not be conclusively compared. Estimates of total diversity based on one million sequenced T cells were considered lower bounds and underestimates. Donor CMV infection status was unknown, potentially confounding age-related changes in expanded clonotypes. Compared with the aged group, the long-lived group had more naive CD4+ T cells, fewer expanded clones and increased TCR diversity, a pattern suggesting age selection.

The library was generated by 5' RACE. TCRdb lists the instrument as Illumina HiSeq 2500. A second PCR of about 6 to 11 cycles was performed with a sample-barcoded 5' primer and a J-beta primer mix. A template-switch 5' adaptor carrying 12 random nucleotides introduced a unique molecular identifier onto each TCR beta cDNA molecule. At least 3 million CDR3-containing paired-end reads were obtained from each sample. All of the RNA was converted into first-strand cDNA using the Mint cDNA synthesis kit, with a TRBC-specific oligonucleotide serving as the primer. Following uracil-DNA glycosylase treatment, all cDNA underwent a first 18-cycle PCR with the universal primers M1SS and BC2_uni_R. The published analysis was carried out like this. For normalization, 1 million high-quality reads, each with a distinct molecular identifier, were randomly selected from each sample. Instead of being binned into consensus sequences, reads with shared molecular identifiers were discarded. MiTCR, set to a Q25 quality threshold and the strictest error-elimination algorithm, was used for CDR3 identification, clonotype clustering and error correction. Lower-bound total TCR beta diversity was estimated with a nonparametric unseen species model using Euler transformation. In TCRdb, the public reads were trimmed at Q25 with fastp and aligned with MiXCR, with productive beta chains retained. CDR3 protein sequences are deduplicated, and each keeps its most common genes and DNA. The V and J calls, along with clone size, are taken from TCRdb and not from the paper's own processing. The sample table holds fewer than 750,000 distinct CDR3 sequences, of which 52% were seen once. The ten most abundant clones make up about 13% of the sample.

A word on this clonotype: Its antigen remains unidentified. Base qualities were left out, and no much larger clone turns up one base away.

The approximately 39 donors, aged roughly 6 to 95 years, were systemically healthy Caucasian individuals from Russia. Around 10 milliliters of peripheral blood were drawn from each donor into EDTA-treated Vacutainer tubes. Ficoll-Paque density-gradient centrifugation was used to isolate PBMCs, with at least 7 million per sample. Trizol reagent was used to extract total RNA from the PBMCs, yielding at least 5 micrograms per sample. For every donor, flow cytometry on a PBMC aliquot measured the percentage of naive CD45RAhigh/CD27high T cells. Counted from cysteine to phenylalanine, this CDR3 has 14 amino acids. Only the CDR3 region is kept as DNA, spanning 42 bases read in frame from base 1. Deletion took 4 bases off V and 2 bases off J, with a span of 11 bases between the germline ends. Taken from the germline V gene, the CDR1 and CDR2 loops are KGHDR and SFDVKD.

This receptor was identified in an elderly woman in good health. The chain was built from TRBV24-1 and TRBJ2-7; a tentative D call is TRBD1 (6 bases match). The sequenced material came from blood. The CDR3 here reads CATSDGQRPYEQYF. The nucleotide sequence is TGTGCCACCAGTGACGGACAGCGGCCCTACGAGCAGTACTTC.